Presented here are 14 T cell receptor beta chains from one specimen sequenced in a study of OX40 agonist ivuxolimab in advanced cancers. The method was the immunoSEQ multiplex PCR assay. TCRdb limited this immuneACCESS table to in-frame rearrangements with V and J called. A share of clones is missing; checked studies link under half to unresolved V genes, and the rest is unexplained. The sample yields some 99,000 clones; around 88% were counted once. The top ten clones comprise approximately 0.54% of the sample. The sequenced sample was CD4+ or CD8+ T cells sorted from blood, obtained in a trial of the OX40 agonist ivuxolimab. The receptors come from an adult with an advanced solid tumor such as melanoma, head and neck, liver or kidney cancer.

The rearrangement uses TRBV5-4 and TRBJ1-2; D gene ambiguous. Trimming left V 2 bases short and J 4 bases short, with 6 bases between. The length of the CDR3 is 12 residues. The germline CDR1 and CDR2 sequences are SGHNT and YYREEE (reference sequence). CDR3 sequence: CASSFGFYGYTF. The CDR3 nucleotides read TGTGCCAGCAGCTTCGGATTCTATGGCTACACCTTC.

V usage is TRBV5-1 and J usage is TRBJ1-5; D call uncertain. Germline CDR1 reads SGHRS; CDR2 reads YFSETQ. The CDR3 extends over 15 amino acids. Trimming took 4 bases from V and 2 from J, leaving 13 bases between them. CDR3 sequence: CASSRTGNRNQPQHF. DNA for the CDR3: TGCGCCAGCAGCCGGACGGGGAATCGCAATCAGCCCCAGCATTTT.

This sequence joins TRBV19 and TRBJ1-4; 8 nucleotides match TRBD1. Germline V lookup: CDR1 LNHDA, CDR2 SQIVND (reference sequence). V was clipped by 5 bases and J by 8 bases; unmatched bases: 10. This CDR3 is 15 amino acids long. This chain's CDR3 is CASSWDRRIGEKLFF. The CDR3 DNA sequence: TGTGCCAGTAGTTGGGACAGGCGCATTGGGGAAAAACTGTTTTTT.

With regard to this clone: This CDR3 is also generated by other DNA sequences in the sample. The chain is built from TRBV5-1 and TRBJ2-7, with D possibly being TRBD1 (5 bases). Germline lookup yields CDR1 SGHRS and CDR2 YFSETQ. V lost 1 base and J 5 bases, leaving 16 bases between the germline ends. The CDR3 extends over 15 amino acids. CDR3 in amino acids: CASSLSLQAGDEQYF. CDR3 in DNA: TGCGCCAGCAGCTTGAGTTTACAGGCAGGCGACGAGCAGTACTTC.

With regard to this clone: One end of the junction is discordant with germline, which a read error may explain. This chain connects TRBV7-7 to TRBJ1-6, with no clear D. The CDR3 runs to 20 residues. Germline-derived CDR1 and CDR2 are SSHAT and FNYEAQ (reference sequence). CDR3: CASSLLELRHPGRDNSPLHF. CDR3 DNA: TGTGCTAGCAGCTTACTTGAGCTTAGACATCCCGGGCGCGATAATTCACCCCTCCACTTT.

The rearrangement uses TRBV7-2 and TRBJ1-3; no definite D call. CDR1 and CDR2 from the germline V gene are SGHTA and FQGNSA. V was trimmed by 5 bases and J by 0 bases, leaving 8 bases between them. The CDR3 is 14 residues long. DNA for the CDR3: TGTGCCAGCAGCCCCGACACCTCTGGAAACACCATATATTTT. Translation: CASSPDTSGNTIYF. The full variable domain, completed using reference TRBV7-2 and TRBJ1-3, is GAGVSQSPSNKVTEKGKDVELRCDPISGHTALYWYRQSLGQGLEFLIYFQGNSAPDKSGLPSDRFSAERTGGSVSTLTIQRTQQEDSAVYLCASSPDTSGNTIYFGEGSWLTVV.

The chain has TRBV5-1 and TRBJ2-2; possible D gene TRBD2, 6 bases. From germline, CDR1 is SGHRS and CDR2 YFSETQ. Trimming stripped 3 bases from V and 5 bases from J, with 14 bases between. The CDR3 is made up of 15 amino acids. CDR3 protein: CASSWTWGLTGELFF. The CDR3 bases are TGCGCCAGCAGCTGGACGTGGGGACTGACCGGGGAGCTGTTTTTT. The whole variable domain, remainder taken from reference TRBV5-1 and TRBJ2-2, is KAGVTQTPRYLIKTRGQQVTLSCSPISGHRSVSWYQQTPGQGLQFLFEYFSETQRNKGNFPGRFSGRQFSNSRSEMNVSTLELGDSALYLCASSWTWGLTGELFFGEGSRLTVL.

V and J are TRBV5-1 and TRBJ2-5, with D hard to call. V lost 0 bases, J lost 4 bases, and 13 bases lay in between. Germline values: CDR1 SGHRS, CDR2 YFSETQ. The CDR3 has 15 amino acids. CDR3 sequence (DNA): TGCGCCAGCAGCTTGGTTGGAGCAAACCGAGAGACCCAGTACTTC. Amino acids: CASSLVGANRETQYF.

The V and J genes are TRBV29-1 and TRBJ1-1; D possibly corresponds to TRBD1 (6 bases). V shed 7 bases and J shed 1 base, with 13 bases lying between them. The CDR3 is made up of 13 amino acids. CDR1 SQVTM and CDR2 ANQGSEA come from the germline V gene. CDR3 DNA sequence: TGCAGCGCTACGGGACAATGGAACACTGAAGCTTTCTTT. This codes for CSATGQWNTEAFF.

The gene calls are TRBV5-6 and TRBJ1-2; no clear D gene. Germline CDR1 reads SGHDT; CDR2 reads YYEEEE. The V gene lost 0 bases and the J gene lost 0 bases, with 15 bases spanning the gap. CDR3 length: 17 amino acids. The CDR3 coding sequence is TGTGCCAGCAGCTTGGATTCGCTTCCTTATACTAACTATGGCTACACCTTC. Residues: CASSLDSLPYTNYGYTF.

The rearrangement links TRBV11-3 to TRBJ1-6, with 7 bases that match TRBD1. This CDR3 contains 16 residues. The germline CDR1 and CDR2 sequences are SGHNT and YENEEA. V shed 5 bases, J shed 7 bases, and the junction held 11 bases outside the gene matches. CDR3 loop: CASSPDRDSRNSPLHF. In nucleotides, the CDR3 is TGTGCCAGCAGCCCCGACAGGGACTCTCGGAATTCACCCCTCCACTTT.

The chain links TRBV5-1 to TRBJ2-2; D is tentatively TRBD1 or TRBD2 (7 bases each). The V end was cut by 5 bases, the J end by 7 bases, with 18 bases between. Per germline, CDR1 SGHRS and CDR2 YFSETQ. The CDR3 length is 15 residues. The CDR3 loop reads CASRPPGGGIGELFF. Here the CDR3 DNA reads TGCGCCAGCAGACCCCCAGGGGGGGGCATCGGGGAGCTGTTTTTT.

This clone occurred once. V is TRBV18 and J is TRBJ2-4, with a tentative D call TRBD2 (5 bases). The V end was cut by 2 bases, the J end by 8 bases, with 13 bases between. This CDR3 has 14 residues. From germline, CDR1 is KGHSH and CDR2 LQKENI. DNA of the CDR3: TGTGCCAGCTCACCAAGTGACGGGATAGACATTCAGTACTTC. Its translation is CASSPSDGIDIQYF.

The chain joins TRBV7-9 to TRBJ1-4, with TRBD1 as a possible D gene (5 bases). Trimming stripped 1 base from V and 8 bases from J, with 11 bases between. The CDR3 covers 14 residues. Germline V gene lookup returns CDR1 SEHNR and CDR2 FQNEAQ (reference sequence). The CDR3 DNA follows: TGTGCCAGCAGCTTAGGGCCAGGGACCGAAAAACTGTTTTTT. Protein sequence: CASSLGPGTEKLFF.